These T cell receptor beta chains were read from a single sample in a study of T cell repertoires in cytomegalovirus infection. TCRdb independently ran MiXCR on the reads; one entry per CDR3 protein. This table has about 490,000 distinct CDR3 sequences, about 30% appearing once. The specimen sequenced was PBMCs. These receptor sequences come from a human donor in good health (CMV status not recorded). Some clones in this sample may be carry-over from other donors' samples. Each CDR3 is given with its conserved first and last residue. A D gene is named only where the DNA matches it firmly. Clone size is given for some rows only: seen once, a few or many times, or a class if the clone is expanded.

J	size	length	V	D	CDR3	DNA
TRBJ2-1	few	15	TRBV7-3	NA	CASSLIGQGLNEQFF	TGTGCCAGCAGCTTAATAGGACAGGGACTAAATGAGCAGTTCTTC
TRBJ2-1	few	15	TRBV5-4	NA	CASSLGTARDNEQFF	TGTGCCAGCAGTCTGGGCACGGCGCGGGACAATGAGCAGTTCTTC
TRBJ2-5	NA	16	TRBV18	TRBD1	CASSPETGGIGETQYF	TGTGCCAGCTCACCAGAGACAGGGGGAATTGGAGAGACCCAGTACTTC
TRBJ2-5	NA	13	TRBV12-3/TRBV12-4	NA	CASTRRAQETQYF	TGTGCCAGCACTCGCCGGGCCCAAGAGACCCAGTACTTC
TRBJ1-5	many	16	TRBV6-2/TRBV6-3	NA	CASSRDPGSSNQPQHF	TGTGCCAGCAGTCGGGACCCGGGTTCCAGCAATCAGCCCCAGCATTTT
TRBJ2-1	NA	13	TRBV19	NA	CASKPSENNEQFF	TGTGCCAGTAAACCTTCGGAAAACAATGAGCAGTTCTTC
TRBJ1-6	NA	15	TRBV12-3/TRBV12-4	TRBD1	CASSSRQGGISPLHF	TGTGCCAGCAGCTCCAGACAGGGCGGTATTTCACCCCTCCACTTT
TRBJ2-7	NA	15	TRBV20-1	NA	CSAGDTVRRGDEQYF	TGCAGTGCTGGAGATACAGTTCGGAGAGGTGACGAGCAGTACTTC
TRBJ2-3	NA	16	TRBV7-6	TRBD1	CASRPGQGAATDTQYF	TGTGCCAGCAGACCCGGACAGGGGGCAGCCACAGATACGCAGTATTTT
TRBJ2-7	few	15	TRBV5-4	NA	CASSLTGASSYEQYF	TGTGCCAGCAGCCTAACAGGTGCAAGCTCCTACGAGCAGTACTTC
TRBJ2-1	NA	12	TRBV2	NA	CASGTGYNEQFF	TGTGCCAGCGGGACTGGCTACAATGAGCAGTTCTTC
TRBJ2-3	few	17	TRBV7-9	NA	CASSYIPAARPTDTQYF	TGTGCCAGCAGTTACATTCCGGCGGCCCGGCCCACAGATACGCAGTATTTT